Listed below are T cell receptor beta chains from one sample, sequenced in a study of T cell responses to AZD1222 COVID-19 vaccine. The protocol was immunoSEQ multiplex PCR, while the TCRdb copy is restricted to in-frame clones and leaves out a portion. The sample shows roughly 85,000 clones, 86% of them seen only once. Source: peripheral blood, taken on day 0 of AZD1222 vaccination. These receptors all come from an adult in good health. Each CDR3 is given with its conserved first and last residue. Fields, in order: D gene, V gene, J gene, clone size, CDR3 protein, CDR3 DNA. The D gene is left open where the match is weak. Not all rows give a size; the values are once, few, many and, for expanded clones, a class.

TRBD1	TRBV19	TRBJ1-1	-	CASSNRGPNTEAFF	TGTGCCAGTAGTAACAGGGGCCCGAACACTGAAGCTTTCTTT
-	TRBV20-1	TRBJ1-1	-	CSASHTMEAFF	TGCAGTGCTAGTCACACAATGGAGGCTTTCTTT
-	TRBV27	TRBJ1-1	-	CASRTGRTEAFF	TGTGCCAGCAGGACCGGGCGGACTGAAGCTTTCTTT
-	TRBV7-2	TRBJ1-2	-	CASSLGGGNGYTF	TGTGCCAGCAGCTTAGGGGGGGGCAATGGCTACACCTTC
-	TRBV3-1/TRBV3-2	TRBJ2-1	medium-sized	CASSRTGPSYNEQFF	TGTGCCAGCAGCCGGACGGGGCCCTCCTACAATGAGCAGTTCTTC
-	TRBV10-3	TRBJ2-7	-	CAISEFRAEESVEQYF	TGTGCCATCAGTGAGTTCCGGGCCGAAGAGTCCGTCGAGCAGTACTTC
-	TRBV6-6	TRBJ1-1	-	CASRGWGSDTEAFF	TGTGCCAGCAGGGGGTGGGGGTCGGACACTGAAGCTTTCTTT
TRBD1	TRBV19	TRBJ1-5	-	CASSLTGWRNQPQHF	TGTGCCAGTAGCCTGACAGGGTGGCGCAATCAGCCCCAGCATTTT
TRBD2	TRBV29-1	TRBJ2-1	-	CSVDSLAGVYNEQFF	TGCAGCGTTGACTCGCTAGCGGGGGTTTACAATGAGCAGTTCTTC
TRBD1	TRBV4-3	TRBJ2-1	-	CASSRRQGTYNEQFF	TGCGCCAGCAGCCGCAGACAGGGCACCTACAATGAGCAGTTCTTC
-	TRBV30	TRBJ2-3	-	CAWSVGSGTDTQYF	TGTGCCTGGAGTGTGGGGAGCGGCACAGATACGCAGTATTTT